This T cell receptor (beta chain) was captured in a study of blood T cell repertoires in COVID-19. Looking at the study overall: Donors in the United States, Italy and Spain gave samples during acute or convalescent COVID-19.

V trimming: 0 bases; J trimming: 6 bases; junction bases outside the gene matches: 1. Germline CDR1 reads SGHTS; CDR2 reads YDEGEE. The CDR3 runs 14 residues. The data were produced by immunoSEQ multiplex PCR, yet TCRdb's version contains in-frame clones alone and is incomplete. This repertoire shows about 140,000 clones, 70% to 80% found once; its top ten account for 3.5% to 5%. This TCR came from a woman aged 80 or over with active or convalescent COVID-19. The chain is built from TRBV5-8 and TRBJ2-3; 10 bases are shared with TRBD2. The material sequenced was peripheral blood. The CDR3 coding sequence is TGTGCCAGCAGCTTGGTAGCGGGGGGCGATACGCAGTATTTT. It translates to CASSLVAGGDTQYF.